This T cell receptor beta chain stems from a study of spatial heterogeneity in lung cancer. General observations from the study: Tumor TCRs that were ubiquitous and expanded showed up in blood more at resection than follow-up.

Time point noted: sample taken at primary tumor resection. Whole RNA from tumor, nontumor lung or frozen PBMC was sequenced unsorted. Each TCR cDNA molecule bore a unique molecular identifier. TCRdb reprocessed the 5' RACE reads with MiXCR, giving one entry per CDR3 protein. This table holds around 92,000 distinct CDR3 sequences, over 9.5% found once. This clonotype has just a few counts. Its target is unknown. CDR3 length: 15 residues. CDR1 SGHNT and CDR2 YENEEA come from the germline V gene. V lost 5 bases to trimming and J lost 3 bases, with 14 bases between them. The sample consisted of PBMCs, taken at surgery. The chain carries TRBV11-3 and TRBJ2-1; D is perhaps TRBD1 (7 bases). The receptor comes from a male donor with early-stage non-small cell lung cancer. CDR3 DNA sequence: TGTGCCAGCAGCCCCCGGGGGACAGACTACAATGAGCAGTTCTTC. Translated: CASSPRGTDYNEQFF. Looking up the rest from reference TRBV11-3 and TRBJ2-1 gives the full variable domain: EAGVVQSPRYKIIEKKQPVAFWCNPISGHNTLYWYLQNLGQGPELLIRYENEEAVDDSQLPKDRFSAERLKGVDSTLKIQPAELGDSAVYLCASSPRGTDYNEQFFGPGTRLTVL.